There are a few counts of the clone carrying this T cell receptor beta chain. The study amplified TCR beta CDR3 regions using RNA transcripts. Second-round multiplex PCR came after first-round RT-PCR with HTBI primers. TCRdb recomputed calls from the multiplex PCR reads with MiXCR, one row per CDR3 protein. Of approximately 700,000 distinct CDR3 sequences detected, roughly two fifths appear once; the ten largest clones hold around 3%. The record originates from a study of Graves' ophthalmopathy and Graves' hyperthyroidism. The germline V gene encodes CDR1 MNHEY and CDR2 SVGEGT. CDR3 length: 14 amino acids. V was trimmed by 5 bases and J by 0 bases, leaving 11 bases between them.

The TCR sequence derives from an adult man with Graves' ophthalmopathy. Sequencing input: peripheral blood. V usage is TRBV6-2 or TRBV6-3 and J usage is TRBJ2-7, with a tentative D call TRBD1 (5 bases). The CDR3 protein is CASSQGYNSYEQYF. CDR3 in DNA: TGTGCCAGCAGTCAGGGCTACAACTCCTACGAGCAGTACTTC.